The 7 T cell receptor beta chains below come from one sample, sequenced in a study of T cells after posttransplantation cyclophosphamide. TCRdb's copy holds only in-frame clones and misses some; the assay was immunoSEQ multiplex PCR. Among about 28,000 clones, 86% were seen once, and the ten largest hold roughly 3.4%. The specimen was PBMCs. These receptors all stem from a man aged 45-65 years.

V gene TRBV27 combines with J gene TRBJ1-1; D is perhaps TRBD1 (5 bases). CDR1 is MNHEY and CDR2 is SMNVEV in the germline V gene (reference sequence). Trimming stripped 7 bases from V and 0 bases from J, with 18 bases between. The CDR3 consists of 16 residues. The CDR3 nucleotides read TGTGCCAGCAAGAGGGAGGGGAGACTATTGAACACTGAAGCTTTCTTT. This sequence encodes CASKREGRLLNTEAFF.

The rearrangement uses TRBV4-2 and TRBJ1-5, with D possibly matching TRBD1 (6 bases). The V gene lost 4 bases and the J gene lost 0 bases, with 16 bases spanning the gap. The CDR3 is made up of 17 amino acids. In germline, CDR1 is LGHNA, CDR2 YNFKEQ. CDR3 sequence (DNA): TGTGCCAGCAGCCCAGGGGAACAGGGCGATAGCAATCAGCCCCAGCATTTT. Encoded protein: CASSPGEQGDSNQPQHF.

This clone was counted a few times. This chain joins TRBV7-8 and TRBJ2-5, with D perhaps matching TRBD2 (7 bases). CDR1 is SGHVS, CDR2 FQNEAQ, per germline. Deletions cut 11 bases from V and 3 bases from J, with 16 bases between. This CDR3 comprises 13 residues. CDR3 sequence reads: CAALGGQEETQYF. CDR3 nucleotide sequence: TGTGCCGCGCTCGGGGGGCAGGAAGAGACCCAGTACTTC.

The chain uses TRBV7-8 and TRBJ2-2, with 11 bases lining up with TRBD1. Germline-derived CDR1 and CDR2 are SGHVS and FQNEAQ. V lost 1 base to trimming and J lost 7 bases; unmatched junction nucleotides: 8. The CDR3 is 17 residues long. CDR3 residues: CASSLVLDRGRIGELFF. CDR3 coding DNA: TGTGCCAGCAGCTTAGTCTTGGACAGGGGGCGAATCGGGGAGCTGTTTTTT. The whole variable domain, remainder taken from reference TRBV7-8 and TRBJ2-2, is GAGVSQSPRYKVAKRGQDVALRCDPISGHVSLFWYQQALGQGPEFLTYFQNEAQLDKSGLPSDRFFAERPEGSVSTLKIQRTQQEDSAVYLCASSLVLDRGRIGELFFGEGSRLTVL.

The J gene is TRBJ2-5, the V gene TRBV11-2, with unresolved D. This CDR3 is built from 16 residues. Trimming stripped 3 bases from V and 0 bases from J, with 14 bases between. Germline lookup yields CDR1 SGHAT and CDR2 FQNNGV. CDR3: CASSFFGSTNQETQYF. The CDR3, as DNA: TGTGCCAGCAGCTTTTTCGGTAGCACAAACCAAGAGACCCAGTACTTC.

Only one count was recorded for this clone. The chain recombines TRBV2 with TRBJ2-5; 9 bases fit TRBD1. Germline CDR1 SNHLY, CDR2 FYNNEI. The CDR3 consists of 15 residues. Trimming cost V 4 bases and J 7 bases; bases outside gene matches: 10. CDR3 nucleotide sequence: TGTGCCAGCAGTGGGGGGACAGGGTTCTATGGGACCCAGTACTTC. Its translation is CASSGGTGFYGTQYF.

The J gene is TRBJ1-2, the V gene TRBV29-1; possibly TRBD1 for D (5 bases). The germline V and J ends were trimmed by 8 bases and 7 bases, with 20 bases remaining between them. CDR1 and CDR2 (germline): SQVTM, ANQGSEA. The CDR3 is made up of 13 amino acids. The CDR3 loop is CSTGDQAGFGYTF. CDR3 coding DNA: TGCAGCACGGGGGACCAGGCTGGATTTGGCTACACCTTC. The full variable domain, in which reference TRBV29-1 and TRBJ1-2 provide the parts outside the CDR3, is SAVISQKPSRDICQRGTSLTIQCQVDSQVTMMFWYRQQPGQSLTLIATANQGSEATYESGFVIDKFPISRPNLTFSTLTVSNMSPEDSSIYLCSTGDQAGFGYTFGSGTRLTVV.